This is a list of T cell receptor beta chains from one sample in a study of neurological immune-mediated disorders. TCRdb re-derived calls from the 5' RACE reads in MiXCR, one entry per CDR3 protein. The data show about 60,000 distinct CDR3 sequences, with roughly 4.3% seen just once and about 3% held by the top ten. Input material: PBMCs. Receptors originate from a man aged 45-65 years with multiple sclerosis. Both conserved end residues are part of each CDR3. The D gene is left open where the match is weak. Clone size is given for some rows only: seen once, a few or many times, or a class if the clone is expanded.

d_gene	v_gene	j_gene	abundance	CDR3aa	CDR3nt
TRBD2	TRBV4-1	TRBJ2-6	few	CASSQTSGTGANVLTF	TGCGCCAGCAGCCAGACTAGCGGGACTGGGGCCAACGTCCTGACTTTC
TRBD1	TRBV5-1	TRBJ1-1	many	CASSWTGGGDTEAFF	TGCGCCAGCAGCTGGACAGGGGGTGGGGACACTGAAGCTTTCTTT
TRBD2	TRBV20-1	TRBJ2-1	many	CSARGLAGGDNRGEQFF	TGCAGTGCTAGAGGACTAGCGGGAGGGGATAACCGGGGTGAGCAGTTCTTC
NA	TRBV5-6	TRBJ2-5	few	CASSLRRGQETQYF	TGTGCCAGCAGCTTGAGAAGGGGACAAGAGACCCAGTACTTC
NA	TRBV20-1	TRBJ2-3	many	CSARTQRVGVDSDTQYF	TGCAGTGCTAGAACCCAGCGGGTTGGGGTAGATTCGGATACGCAGTATTTT
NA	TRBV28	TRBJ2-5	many	CASSEERSAVGF	TGTGCCAGCAGTGAGGAGAGGTCCGCTGTTGGGTTC
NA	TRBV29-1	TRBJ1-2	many	CSARGLVYGYTF	TGCAGCGCAAGGGGGTTGGTCTATGGCTACACCTTC
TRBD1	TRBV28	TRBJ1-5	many	CASNTRTGSHQPQHF	TGTGCCAGCAACACCAGGACAGGGTCCCATCAGCCCCAGCATTTT
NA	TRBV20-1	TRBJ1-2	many	CSASPPGTYGYTF	TGCAGTGCTAGTCCACCAGGGACCTATGGCTACACCTTC
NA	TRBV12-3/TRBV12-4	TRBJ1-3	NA	CASSLADGGRNTIYF	TGTGCCAGCAGTTTAGCGGACGGGGGCAGGAACACCATATATTTT
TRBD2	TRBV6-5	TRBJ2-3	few	CASSSPSGGRDTQYF	TGTGCCAGCAGCTCTCCTAGCGGGGGGAGGGATACGCAGTATTTT
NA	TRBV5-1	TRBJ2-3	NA	CASSRNGRKIVDTQYF	TGCGCCAGCAGCAGGAACGGGAGAAAGATTGTAGATACGCAGTATTTT
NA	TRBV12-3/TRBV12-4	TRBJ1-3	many	CASSLMVTAGNTIYF	TGTGCCAGCAGTTTAATGGTTACAGCTGGAAACACCATATATTTT
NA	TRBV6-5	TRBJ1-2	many	CASSYARPTDYGYTF	TGTGCCAGCAGTTACGCAAGACCGACGGACTATGGCTACACCTTC
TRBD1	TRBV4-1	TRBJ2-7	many	CASSQGPLQTGIPYEQYF	TGCGCCAGCAGCCAAGGACCCCTTCAGACAGGGATCCCCTACGAGCAGTACTTC
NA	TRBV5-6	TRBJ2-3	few	CASGWTVPDTQYF	TGTGCCAGCGGCTGGACAGTACCTGATACGCAGTATTTT
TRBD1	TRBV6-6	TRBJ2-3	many	CASSYSDRRKFTDTQYF	TGTGCCAGCAGTTACTCGGACAGGAGGAAGTTCACAGATACGCAGTATTTT
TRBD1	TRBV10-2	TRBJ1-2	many	CASSESGTGGFYGYTF	TGCGCCAGCAGTGAGTCGGGGACAGGGGGCTTCTATGGCTACACCTTC
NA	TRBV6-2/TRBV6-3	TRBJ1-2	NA	CASSYPDGYTF	TGTGCCAGCAGTTACCCCGATGGCTACACCTTC
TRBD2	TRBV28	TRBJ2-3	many	CASSPPGLGPDTQYF	TGTGCCAGCAGTCCGCCGGGACTAGGTCCAGATACGCAGTATTTT
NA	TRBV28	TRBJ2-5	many	CASSFGGNQETQYF	TGTGCCAGCAGTTTTGGAGGTAACCAAGAGACCCAGTACTTC
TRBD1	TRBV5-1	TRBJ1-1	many	CASGKTGGSTEAFF	TGCGCCAGCGGCAAGACAGGGGGAAGTACTGAAGCTTTCTTT
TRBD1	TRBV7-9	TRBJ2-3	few	CASSEGATADTQYF	TGTGCCAGCAGCGAGGGGGCGACGGCAGATACGCAGTATTTT
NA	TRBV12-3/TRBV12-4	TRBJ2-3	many	CASSLHPGRPTDTQYF	TGTGCCAGCAGTCTACACCCAGGGCGACCCACAGATACGCAGTATTTT
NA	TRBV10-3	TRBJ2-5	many	CAINNRGGETQYF	TGTGCCATCAACAACAGGGGAGGGGAGACCCAGTACTTC
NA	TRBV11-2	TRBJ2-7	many	CASSSHLEQYF	TGTGCCAGCAGCTCGCACCTCGAGCAGTACTTC
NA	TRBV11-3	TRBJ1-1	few	CASSFGGGNTEAFF	TGTGCCAGCAGCTTTGGGGGAGGGAACACTGAAGCTTTCTTT
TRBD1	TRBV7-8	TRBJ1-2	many	CASSLVPWDRYYGYTF	TGTGCCAGCAGCTTAGTCCCCTGGGACAGATACTATGGCTACACCTTC
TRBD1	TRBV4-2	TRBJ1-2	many	CASTKGQGANYGYTF	TGTGCCAGCACCAAAGGACAGGGGGCGAACTATGGCTACACCTTC
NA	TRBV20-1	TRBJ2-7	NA	CSAPGSSSYEQYF	TGCAGTGCGCCGGGCTCCAGCTCCTACGAGCAGTACTTC
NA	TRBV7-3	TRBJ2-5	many	CASSLTTLETQYF	TGTGCCAGCAGCCTAACAACCTTGGAGACCCAGTACTTC
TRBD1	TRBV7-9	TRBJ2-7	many	CATAPTGGYSEQYF	TGTGCCACAGCTCCGACAGGGGGCTATTCCGAGCAGTACTTC
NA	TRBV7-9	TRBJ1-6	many	CASSLAQDLHNSPLNF	TGTGCCAGCAGCTTAGCGCAAGATCTCCATAATTCACCCCTCAACTTT
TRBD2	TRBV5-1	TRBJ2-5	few	CASSAREAGQTQYF	TGCGCCAGCAGCGCTCGGGAGGCCGGGCAGACCCAGTACTTC
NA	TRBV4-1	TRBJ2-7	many	CASSQDSSRNRYEQYF	TGCGCCAGCAGCCAAGATAGTTCCAGAAATCGCTACGAGCAGTACTTC
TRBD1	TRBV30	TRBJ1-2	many	CAWSGQGDYGYTF	TGTGCCTGGAGCGGACAGGGAGACTATGGCTACACCTTC
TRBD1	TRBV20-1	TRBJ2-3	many	CSATRGQGFPDTQYF	TGCAGTGCTACCCGGGGACAGGGGTTCCCAGATACGCAGTATTTT
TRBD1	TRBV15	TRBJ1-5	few	CATSTGQENQPQNF	TGTGCCACCAGCACTGGACAGGAGAATCAGCCCCAGAATTTT
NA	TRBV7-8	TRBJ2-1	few	CASSLAPAGGGFF	TGTGCCAGCAGCTTAGCGCCCGCAGGGGGGGGGTTCTTC
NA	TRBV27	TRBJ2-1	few	CASSFLGDNEQFF	TGTGCCAGCAGTTTTCTGGGCGACAATGAGCAGTTCTTC
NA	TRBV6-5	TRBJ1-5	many	CASSYSGIDNQPQHF	TGTGCCAGCAGTTACTCAGGGATAGACAATCAGCCCCAGCATTTT
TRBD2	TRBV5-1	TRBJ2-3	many	CASSPRLAGDTQYF	TGCGCCAGCAGCCCACGACTAGCGGGAGATACGCAGTATTTT
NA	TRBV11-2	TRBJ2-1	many	CASSRAASSFYNEQFF	TGTGCCAGCAGCCGCGCCGCGTCTAGCTTTTACAATGAGCAGTTCTTC
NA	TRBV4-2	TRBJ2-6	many	CASSQEGSSGANVLTF	TGTGCCAGCAGCCAAGAGGGCAGCTCTGGGGCCAACGTCCTGACTTTC
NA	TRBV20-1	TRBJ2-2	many	CSARRQDATGELFF	TGCAGTGCGAGGCGACAGGACGCCACCGGGGAGCTGTTTTTT
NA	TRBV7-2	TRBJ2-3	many	CASSPSRGLLSTDTQYF	TGTGCCAGCAGCCCTTCACGGGGGCTCCTAAGCACAGATACGCAGTATTTT
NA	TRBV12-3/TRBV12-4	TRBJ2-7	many	CASRYFAGGEQYF	TGTGCCAGCAGGTACTTTGCGGGTGGCGAGCAGTACTTC
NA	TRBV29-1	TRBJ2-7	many	CSVEWQGRPYEQYF	TGCAGCGTTGAATGGCAGGGGCGACCCTACGAGCAGTACTTC
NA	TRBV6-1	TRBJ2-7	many	CASSPTRNEQYF	TGTGCCAGCAGTCCTACTAGGAACGAGCAGTACTTC
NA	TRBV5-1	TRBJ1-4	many	CASSVDEKLFF	TGCGCCAGCAGCGTAGATGAAAAACTGTTTTTT
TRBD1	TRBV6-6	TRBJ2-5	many	CASGRFGTGGQETQYF	TGTGCCAGCGGGAGGTTCGGGACAGGCGGACAAGAGACCCAGTACTTC
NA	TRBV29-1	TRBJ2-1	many	CSVELGYNEQFF	TGCAGCGTCGAGCTAGGATACAATGAGCAGTTCTTC
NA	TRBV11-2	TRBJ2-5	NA	CASSFIRTSRETQYF	TGTGCCAGCAGCTTTATCCGCACCTCGAGGGAGACCCAGTACTTC
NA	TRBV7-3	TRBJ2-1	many	CASSQQAGKKNEQFF	TGTGCCAGCAGCCAACAGGCAGGGAAGAAGAATGAGCAGTTCTTC